The rows below give T cell receptor beta chains drawn from one sample of a study of blood T cell repertoires in COVID-19. This table comes from immunoSEQ multiplex PCR, and its TCRdb copy is limited to in-frame clones, with some not included. The sample contains just under 50,000 clones, 65% to 90% of which appear only once. Sequenced: peripheral blood. The receptors originated from a human donor in a cohort sampled during active COVID-19. The conserved cysteine and the conserved F or W are not part of the CDR3 here.

TRBV12-3/TRBV12-4	ASSRLQETQY
TRBV19	ASSPGTGLTYEQY
TRBV2	ASVPGHLTSGRAYNEQF
TRBV7-2	ASSLGAMQRGYNEQF
TRBV2	ASSEQYGYT
TRBV30	AWSTRQGRMNTEAF
TRBV28	AIEGAAGYT
TRBV5-4	ASSAMTGGDYGYT
TRBV5-1	ASSLGDSNYGYT
TRBV19	ASSKGAGDEQF
TRBV29-1	SVEDAGQGPEAF
TRBV11-2	ASSLVTSGRSKEQF
TRBV11-3	ASSLGLAGGYEQY
TRBV24-1	ATSGQGFHTGELF
TRBV9	ASSPGQANTDTQY
TRBV2	ASTLTSGAELY
TRBV10-3	AISEPSGRNEQF
TRBV28	ASSPGTVTSYEQY
TRBV5-1	ASSEGQGGVDEQF
TRBV5-1	ASSFEDSEQF
TRBV5-1	ASSWGQGLNTEAF
TRBV19	ASSIEGATHEQF
TRBV9	ASSVAAQGPYNEQF
TRBV7-3	ASSFLGNTDTQY
TRBV4-1	ASSPDSGARGTEAF
TRBV10-3	AISERTGTGDNEQY
TRBV7-2	ASSSARSSYNSPLH
TRBV29-1	SVDRGLSGELF